The sequence of this TCR beta chain was determined in a study of blood T cell repertoires in COVID-19 (dated by TCRdb to about 2020). Regarding the study in general: The collaborator samples originated in the United States, Italy and Spain and spanned the acute and convalescent phases of COVID-19. Where available, HLA class I and class II types were obtained from metadata supplied by the sample provider rather than from assay-based typing. The samples were drawn from the first 160 participants of the ongoing ImmuneRACE study and from 1,254 subjects provided by 6 global collaborators. The repertoires were released in a freely available public database intended as a resource for research on the immune response to SARS-CoV-2. Subjects who had been exposed to COVID-19, were actively infected with it, or had recovered from it provided the deeply sampled blood TCRbeta repertoires that made up the dataset. The prospective study material was composed of cDNA or gDNA derived from T cells, B-cell-depleted T cells, or PBMCs. The sample metadata nearly always contained a de-identified subject ID, COVID-19 status, age in years and sex. The full study reports these points: The quantity of clinical and demographic metadata differed by source and by participant and was supplied without curation.

Participants in the prospective study were enrolled through a virtual design, were aged roughly 18 to 100 years, and lived in 24 United States geographic areas. To assign participants to cohorts, the prospective study relied on clinical history that participants themselves reported in a screening survey and a study questionnaire. Exposed participants had been in contact with someone with a PCR-confirmed or clinician-diagnosed COVID-19 case within 2 weeks of study entry. In the prospective study, whole blood, serum and a nasopharyngeal or oropharyngeal swab were collected from each participant by mobile phlebotomists. Over a roughly 2-month period, participants in the prospective study had the option of providing additional blood draws and questionnaires. Before DNA extraction, blood samples from the prospective study were shipped at room temperature or frozen. Measured from the cysteine to the phenylalanine, the CDR3 is 14 residues long. CDR3 DNA only is kept here, 42 bases in frame from base 1. The germline V gene provides CDR1 KGHSH and CDR2 LQKENI. The germline ends are 13 bases apart after V is trimmed by 4 bases and J by 4 bases.

The immunoSEQ Assay, a bias-controlled multiplex PCR, was used to amplify TCRbeta CDR3 regions from genomic DNA. The source study handled its data this way. Nucleated cell counts per sample were estimated from amplification of reference gene primers within the assay. To quantify the absolute abundance of each unique TCRbeta CDR3 rearrangement, sequence reads were collapsed and filtered. For each sample, productive Simpson clonality was calculated by taking the square root of Simpson's diversity index across productive rearrangements. In its TCRdb copy, this immuneACCESS table keeps in-frame sequences only and misses some clones. Where compared with another copy, unresolved V genes explain less than half of these, and the others have no known cause. The D gene and trimming were derived from the DNA, and the V and J assignments and clone size from that table. A total of about 240,000 clones appear in this sample, roughly four fifths of them only once. The leading ten clones occupy 3% to 4.5% of the sample.

Turning to this clone: Its cognate antigen has yet to be identified. The record has no base qualities; no much larger clone is one base away.

The sample comprised PBMCs or T cells enriched from blood (not recorded which). Recombination joined TRBV18 with TRBJ2-5; TRBD1 could be the D gene, as 6 bases match. The source of this sequence is a woman in her thirties or forties who had been exposed to COVID-19. Here is the DNA: TGTGCCAGCTCACGAAATAGCAGGGGAGAGACCCAGTACTTC. This codes for CASSRNSRGETQYF.